One sample yielded the 29 T cell receptor beta chains listed below, sequenced in a study of blood T cell repertoires in COVID-19. The data were produced by immunoSEQ multiplex PCR, yet TCRdb's version contains in-frame clones alone and is incomplete. In the table there are roughly 330,000 clones, around 87% of which are singletons. The material sequenced was PBMCs or T cells enriched from blood (not recorded which). These receptor sequences come from a woman aged 25 to 39 who had recovered from COVID-19.

This chain joins TRBV5-1 and TRBJ2-7; D remains ambiguous. The length of the CDR3 is 11 residues. Deletions cut 2 bases from V and 6 bases from J, with 6 bases between. Germline V gene sequence: CDR1 SGHRS, CDR2 YFSETQ. The CDR3 loop reads CASSFSGEQYF. CDR3 nucleotides: TGCGCCAGCAGCTTCAGTGGCGAGCAGTACTTC. Filled out from reference TRBV5-1 and TRBJ2-7, the complete variable domain reads KAGVTQTPRYLIKTRGQQVTLSCSPISGHRSVSWYQQTPGQGLQFLFEYFSETQRNKGNFPGRFSGRQFSNSRSEMNVSTLELGDSALYLCASSFSGEQYFGPGTRLTVT.

The CDR3 region has the DNA TGTGCCAGCAGTGGAATAAAAAGGGACAGGAACTATGGCTACACCTTC. This codes for CASSGIKRDRNYGYTF. The genes are TRBV6-1 and TRBJ1-2; 8 positions agree with TRBD1. This CDR3 region has 16 residues. With 4 bases clipped from V and 2 bases from J, the junction kept 9 bases outside the gene matches. Germline V lookup: CDR1 MNHNS, CDR2 SASEGT.

V usage is TRBV18 and J usage is TRBJ1-2; a possible D gene is TRBD1 (5 bases). Germline values: CDR1 KGHSH, CDR2 LQKENI. V dropped 3 bases and J dropped 5 bases, with 22 bases sitting between them. The CDR3 runs to 17 residues. CDR3 DNA sequence: TGTGCCAGCTCACCTTATGGCGGGACGGTAAATGGGTATGGCTACACCTTC. Translating gives CASSPYGGTVNGYGYTF.

The count of this clone is one. V and J are TRBV6-1 and TRBJ2-3; TRBD2 is a possible D gene (7 bases). Germline-derived CDR1 and CDR2 are MNHNS and SASEGT. Deletions cut 2 bases from V and 14 bases from J, with 20 bases between. This CDR3 contains 14 residues. CDR3 coding DNA: TGTGCCAGCAGTGAACTGGGCGGGGGCCTAAAAGGGTATTTT. Encoded protein: CASSELGGGLKGYF.

The CDR3 DNA is TGTGCCAGCAGCTTAACCGGTGGGACAGACGGTGAAGCTTTCTTT. This translates into CASSLTGGTDGEAFF. The chain joins TRBV7-3 to TRBJ1-1; 7 bases map to TRBD1. J gave up 7 bases and V 0 bases, and 8 bases lay outside the gene matches. CDR1 and CDR2 (germline): SGHTA, FQGTGA. The CDR3 is 15 amino acids.

The chain combines TRBV19 with TRBJ1-5; TRBD1 agrees at 7 bases. The germline V gene encodes CDR1 LNHDA and CDR2 SQIVND (reference sequence). V dropped 5 bases and J dropped 2; count of bases not matched to a gene: 9. The CDR3 loop spans 16 amino acids. CDR3 bases: TGTGCCAGTAGTCATGGAGGGGGCGTGGGCAATCAGCCCCAGCATTTT. It specifies CASSHGGGVGNQPQHF.

The V call is TRBV6-1, the J call TRBJ2-1; 7 bases are shared with TRBD1. V lost 7 bases, J lost 9 bases, and 3 bases stayed unmatched. The CDR3 spans 11 residues. Germline CDR1 reads MNHNS; CDR2 reads SASEGT. The CDR3 bases are TGTGCCAGCATAAACAGGGGTGAGCAGTTCTTC. Its translation is CASINRGEQFF.

The chain joins TRBV19 to TRBJ1-5, with D unresolved. V lost 4 bases and J 3 bases, leaving 13 bases between the germline ends. The germline gives CDR1 LNHDA, CDR2 SQIVND (reference sequence). There are 15 residues in the CDR3. The CDR3 nucleotides read TGTGCCAGTAGTAGGTTAGGAGGGCTCAATCAGCCCCAGCATTTT. This gives the protein CASSRLGGLNQPQHF.

This chain joins TRBV2 and TRBJ2-7; tentatively, D is TRBD1 (6 bases). The CDR3 extends over 15 amino acids. V shed 6 bases and J shed 0 bases, with 15 bases lying between them. Germline assignment: CDR1 SNHLY and CDR2 FYNNEI. In nucleotides, the CDR3 is TGTGCCAGCAGCAGGGTGGACAGTAACTCCTACGAGCAGTACTTC. Its translation: CASSRVDSNSYEQYF.

The rearrangement joins TRBV3-1 (or the pseudogene TRBV3-2) to TRBJ1-2, with D perhaps matching TRBD1 (6 bases). Trimming left V 4 bases short and J 7 bases short, with 19 bases between. The CDR3 covers 15 residues. Germline assignment: CDR1 LGHDT and CDR2 YNNKEL (reference sequence). The DNA for the CDR3 is TGTGCCAGCAGCCCAGAGGGCAGGGGTATACGTGGCTACACCTTC. It specifies CASSPEGRGIRGYTF.

This chain joins TRBV11-2 and TRBJ2-7, with a weak D call TRBD2 (6 bases). Looked up from germline, CDR1 is SGHAT and CDR2 is FQNNGV. The CDR3 is made up of 18 amino acids. Trimming shortened V by 4 bases and J by 3 bases, and 25 bases separated the two germline ends. CDR3 protein: CASSSYPPGSSLGYEQYF. The CDR3 bases are TGTGCCAGCAGCTCATATCCTCCCGGGAGCTCGTTGGGCTACGAGCAGTACTTC.

The gene calls are TRBV4-1 and TRBJ2-7; D uncertain. Germline V gene sequence: CDR1 MGHRA, CDR2 YSYEKL. The CDR3 has 12 amino acids. The V and J ends lost 1 base and 5 bases respectively, with 6 bases between them. The CDR3 reads CASSQGSNEQYF. In DNA form, the CDR3 reads TGCGCCAGCAGCCAAGGGAGCAACGAGCAGTACTTC.

The CDR3 coding sequence is TGCGCCAGCAGCGGATCGGCGGCAGGGAAAAAGGTCGAGCAGTACTTC. Residues: CASSGSAAGKKVEQYF. The rearrangement links TRBV5-1 to TRBJ2-7; a weak D match, TRBD1 (5 bases). The CDR3 loop spans 16 amino acids. Trimming left V 4 bases short and J 6 bases short, with 23 bases between. CDR1 is SGHRS and CDR2 is YFSETQ in the germline V gene.

This chain joins TRBV5-1 and TRBJ1-5, with 10 bases matching TRBD1. The J segment lost 3 bases and the V segment lost 4 bases, leaving 7 bases of the junction unmatched. The CDR3 spans 16 residues. Germline V CDR1 and CDR2: SGHRS, YFSETQ. The CDR3 nucleotides are TGCGCCAGCAGCCCAGGGACAGGGGATATCAATCAGCCCCAGCATTTT. Protein product: CASSPGTGDINQPQHF.

This clone came up once. This chain joins TRBV5-6 and TRBJ2-3; D gene unclear. The germline gives CDR1 SGHDT, CDR2 YYEEEE. V lost 0 bases to trimming and J lost 4 bases, with 9 bases between them. This CDR3 region has 14 residues. The CDR3 protein is CASSLAGAPDTQYF. CDR3 nucleotides: TGTGCCAGCAGCTTGGCTGGAGCGCCAGATACGCAGTATTTT.

The chain has TRBV19 and TRBJ2-7, with D maybe TRBD2 (6 bases). CDR3 size: 13 residues. Trimming shortened V by 5 bases and J by 3 bases, and 11 bases separated the two germline ends. Germline V gives CDR1 LNHDA, CDR2 SQIVND (reference sequence). This CDR3 reads CASSAGTGYEQYF. Written as DNA, the CDR3 is TGTGCCAGTAGTGCGGGGACGGGCTACGAGCAGTACTTC.

This sequence joins TRBV29-1 and TRBJ2-3; the match to TRBD1 covers 9 bases. V lost 6 bases and J lost 4; bases outside the gene matches: 5. CDR3 length: 13 amino acids. The germline gives CDR1 SQVTM, CDR2 ANQGSEA. The CDR3 nucleotides read TGCAGCGTGGACAGGGGACTCCCAGATACGCAGTATTTT. Translation: CSVDRGLPDTQYF.

V gene TRBV5-1 combines with J gene TRBJ2-5; the D is unclear. Germline CDR1 and CDR2: SGHRS and YFSETQ. V lost 4 bases, J lost 5 bases, and 15 bases lay in between. This CDR3 is 14 amino acids long. The CDR3, as DNA: TGCGCCAGCAGCGGGCCTATGACCGGCGAGACCCAGTACTTC. It encodes CASSGPMTGETQYF.

J is TRBJ1-2 and V is TRBV28; no reliable D call. Trimming removed 6 bases at V and 3 bases at J, with 11 bases between. Germline V gene data show CDR1 as MDHEN and CDR2 as SYDVKM. There are 13 residues in the CDR3. CDR3: CASSLSEHYGYTF. The CDR3 DNA sequence: TGTGCCAGCAGCCTTTCCGAGCACTATGGCTACACCTTC.

This chain joins TRBV29-1 and TRBJ1-2, with TRBD1 identical over 8 bases. CDR1 is SQVTM, CDR2 ANQGSEA, per germline. The CDR3 length is 13 residues. Trimming removed 6 bases from V and 7 bases from J; junction bases left unmatched: 10. The DNA of the CDR3 is TGCAGCGTAGAAAACCAGGGGGCTGTTGGCTACACCTTC. Translation: CSVENQGAVGYTF.

This clone was observed at least ten times. The gene calls are TRBV19 and TRBJ2-7; a possible D gene is TRBD1 (6 bases). The germline CDR1 and CDR2 sequences are LNHDA and SQIVND (reference sequence). Trimming took off 5 bases at V and 6 bases at J, with 14 bases between the two ends. This CDR3 spans 13 amino acids. As DNA, the CDR3 is TGTGCCAGTAGTGAATACAGGGTATCCGAGCAGTACTTC. Its translation: CASSEYRVSEQYF.

The chain combines TRBV7-8 with TRBJ1-2; 8 nucleotides line up with TRBD1. Germline V gene sequence: CDR1 SGHVS, CDR2 FQNEAQ. The CDR3 spans 14 residues. The V gene end was trimmed by 4 bases and the J gene end by 7 bases; junction bases not matched to a gene: 8. The chain's CDR3 is CASSSLQGARGYTF. CDR3 DNA: TGTGCCAGCAGCTCACTGCAGGGGGCGCGTGGCTACACCTTC.

The chain recombines TRBV30 with TRBJ2-1; D remains ambiguous. V was cut by 1 base and J by 0 bases, with 7 bases left in between. From germline, CDR1 is GTSNPN and CDR2 SVGIG (reference sequence). CDR3 length: 14 residues. CDR3: CAWSGLYSYNEQFF. The CDR3 DNA reads as TGTGCCTGGAGTGGACTGTACTCCTACAATGAGCAGTTCTTC.

V gene TRBV10-3 combines with J gene TRBJ2-2; 9 positions agree with TRBD1. The V gene's germline CDR1 is ENHRY and CDR2 SYGVKD. The V and J ends lost 3 bases and 7 bases, in that order; junction bases with no gene match: 9. The CDR3 runs to 16 residues. As DNA, the CDR3 is TGTGCCATCAGTGACCCCCGGGACAGGGCGAACGGGGAGCTGTTTTTT. Translation gives CAISDPRDRANGELFF.

The chain has TRBV3-1 (or the pseudogene TRBV3-2) and TRBJ2-3, with a possible D match to TRBD1 (8 bases). Per the germline V gene, CDR1 is LGHDT and CDR2 is YNNKEL (reference sequence). This CDR3 region has 16 residues. V was trimmed by 0 bases and J by 6 bases, leaving 16 bases between them. CDR3 amino acids: CASSQDHRGGRDTQYF. CDR3 nucleotide sequence: TGTGCCAGCAGCCAAGATCACAGGGGGGGTCGGGATACGCAGTATTTT.

The chain combines TRBV19 with TRBJ1-5; the D gene is possibly TRBD1 (6 bases). Per the germline V gene, CDR1 is LNHDA and CDR2 is SQIVND (reference sequence). The length of the CDR3 is 16 residues. V lost 3 bases, J lost 5 bases, and 17 bases lay in between. The CDR3 bases are TGTGCCAGTAGTATGGTCTGGGACAAGACCTATCAGCCCCAGCATTTT. Amino acid sequence: CASSMVWDKTYQPQHF.

The genes are TRBV4-2 and TRBJ2-2; D is uncertain. Germline CDR1 LGHNA, CDR2 YNFKEQ. There are 12 residues in the CDR3. V was shortened by 5 bases and J by 6 bases, with 7 bases between the two germline ends. DNA for the CDR3: TGTGCCAGCAGCTACGAGGCCGGGGAGCTGTTTTTT. It is translated as CASSYEAGELFF.

This clone was observed once. The rearrangement links TRBV19 to TRBJ1-2, with TRBD1 as a possible D gene (5 bases). V was shortened by 3 bases and J by 6 bases, with 11 bases between the two germline ends. Germline V gives CDR1 LNHDA, CDR2 SQIVND (reference sequence). This CDR3 comprises 13 residues. The CDR3 DNA reads TGTGCCAGTAGTATTAGCCTAGGGGATGGCTACACCTTC. Translated, it gives CASSISLGDGYTF.

V usage is TRBV10-3 and J usage is TRBJ2-7; 8 nucleotides agree with TRBD2. The CDR3 is made up of 17 amino acids. V lost 2 bases to trimming and J lost 2 bases; unmatched junction nucleotides: 11. Germline lookup yields CDR1 ENHRY and CDR2 SYGVKD. The CDR3 here is CAISEGGTSGATYEQYF. The CDR3 bases are TGTGCCATCAGTGAGGGGGGTACTAGCGGCGCGACCTACGAGCAGTACTTC.